The present entry profiles one T cell receptor (beta chain) with its context. This clonotype was detected many times. Its antigen remains undetermined. No base quality values were provided; no much bigger clone lies one nucleotide off. V ends up 6 bases short and J 7 bases short, with an unmatched junction base count of 9. Its CDR3 holds 14 amino acids, cysteine through phenylalanine. Only CDR3 DNA is held: 42 bases, read in frame from base 1. From the germline V gene, CDR1 is SGHRS and CDR2 is YFSETQ. To synthesize cDNA, template-switch 5'RACE was performed with a primer carrying a 10-nucleotide random unique molecular identifier so that each TCR transcript was tagged. Every sequencing run yielded over 170 million TCR-beta sequences covering 15-18 subjects. The RNeasy kit was used to extract total RNA. Using the KAPA Real-time Library Amplification kit, TCR-beta VDJ regions were amplified with primers for the TCR constant region and the 5'RACE anchor. A first PCR added sample indexes and Illumina adaptors, after which a second PCR increased the library yield. After Ampure bead purification, the roughly 650 bp TCR product was size-selected on a 2% E-gel SizeSelection system. Before pooling, library quality was checked on a Bioanalyzer, concentration was measured with Qubit, and libraries were quantified with the Kapa Library Quantification kit. An Illumina HiSeq 2500 sequenced the libraries paired-end 2 x 150 bp. To increase sequence diversity, 25-30% phiX was spiked into each library pool. The authors' analysis ran thus. Quality-filtered reads were processed with the UMI-based MiGEC pipeline, which removed over 80% of raw TCR sequences during error correction. VDJ genes were aligned to IMGT germline references, and clonotypes were defined by unique CDR3 amino acid sequence plus V-J genes. Clonal expansion, Shannon diversity and CDR3 relatedness (CalcPairwiseDistances, ClusterSamples) were evaluated with VDJtools, and phylogenetic trees were built with CLCbio workbench. Using coefficient-of-variation modelling across technical triplicates, the study counted a clone as expanded if it had at least 8 unique UMIs. TCRdb itself trimmed the public reads at Q25 with fastp, ran MiXCR and retained productive beta chains. When rows share a CDR3 protein, they turn into one entry using the most common DNA and genes. The authors' filters were not applied to this entry. Counted in this sample were about 70,000 distinct CDR3 sequences; 2.5% to 4% of them appeared once. The ten largest clones capture roughly 5.2% of the sample.

The sample is drawn from a study of neurological immune-mediated disorders (dated by TCRdb to the late 2010s). Broadly, across the study: Among the roughly 34 multiple sclerosis patients, relapsing-remitting MS accounted for around 31 and secondary progressive MS accounted for 3. The roughly 100 TCR-beta libraries covered PBMC samples along with longitudinal samples, technical triplicates, and paired sorted CD4+ and CD8+ T-cell subsets. The cohort was made up of about 66 subjects, consisting of 15 or so HAM/TSP patients, 34 multiple sclerosis patients and about 20 healthy controls. The study compared peripheral blood TCR-beta repertoires of HTLV-I-associated myelopathy (HAM/TSP) patients, multiple sclerosis patients and healthy controls using UMI-based sequencing. What the authors observed across the whole study: The highest TCR clonal expansion was observed in HAM/TSP patients, whereas the lowest was observed in MS patients, even when compared with healthy controls. Across subjects, expanded clones never shared an identical CDR3 amino acid sequence, which suggests that the TCR-beta repertoires in every group were private. The MS cluster was not associated with any clinical or MRI features, and the authors stated that larger cohorts are needed. In a phylogenetic analysis, the repertoires of 18 out of 34 MS patients fell into a single cluster of related CDR3 sequences, pointing to a possible signature at the repertoire level.

Unsorted PBMC libraries were generated from 2 million PBMCs stored in RNAlater at -80 °C until RNA extraction. Multiple sclerosis patients were enrolled in a US clinical protocol evaluating disease progression by magnetic resonance imaging. Peripheral blood was subjected to Ficoll-Hypaque density gradient centrifugation to isolate PBMCs, which were then cryopreserved in liquid nitrogen. The rearrangement combines TRBV5-1 with TRBJ2-1, and 8 junctional nucleotides match TRBD1. The TCR sequence derives from a woman aged 45-60 years with multiple sclerosis. Sequenced: PBMCs. The sequenced DNA: TGCGCCAGCATGGGGCAGGGGGCGTTGAATGAGCAGTTCTTC. Its protein is CASMGQGALNEQFF.